This T cell receptor beta chain was recovered during a study of shared clonotypes between healthy human individuals. V was clipped by 8 bases and J by 1 base, with 14 bases between them. Germline V gives CDR1 MNHEY, CDR2 SMNVEV (reference sequence). This CDR3 has 14 amino acids. Sequenced by immunoSEQ multiplex PCR; TCRdb stores in-frame clones only, minus some. The sample includes over 950,000 clones, approximately 75% of them seen just once. The CD4+ fraction was divided into a CD45RA+ naive subset and a CD45RA-negative memory subset. The source is a man between 18 and 35 years old in good health. Some clones in this sample may be carry-over from other donors' samples. Specimen: memory CD4+ T cells from PBMCs. Subset reported: CD45RA-negative fraction. V gene TRBV27 combines with J gene TRBJ1-1; D may be TRBD1 (5 bases). CDR3 in amino acids: CASRTQGENTEAFF. The CDR3 DNA follows: TGTGCCAGCCGTACCCAGGGCGAGAACACTGAAGCTTTCTTT.